This entry is about one T cell receptor (beta chain). Its antigen remains unidentified. No qualities accompany the bases; no much larger clone lies one base away. The protocol used for the library was RACE. The run used a NextSeq 500. During library preparation, unique molecular identifiers were attached to individual cDNA molecules so that TCRs could be counted quantitatively and reproducibly. For every blood RNA sample, sequencing covered both the TCR alpha and TCR beta chains. The published analysis was carried out like this. The median number of TCRs per sample was 95,638, ranging from roughly 20,000 to 700,000. The Decombinator software suite was used to annotate the V, J and CDR3 of the TCR reads. To make PS versus PT1 abundance plots, every sample was subsampled to the same number of TCRs (28,000). Expanded TCRs were defined as absent before sensitization and observed at least eight times at the 2-week time point. Clones were called with MiXCR by TCRdb after fastp trimmed the public reads at Q25, and only in-frame beta chains were retained. Each CDR3 protein gets just one entry, which takes the most common genes and DNA from the rows behind it. The V and J calls shown here were made by TCRdb, not taken from the authors' results. The sample table shows about 58,000 distinct CDR3 sequences, and 9.5% to 15% are seen once. The ten largest clones take up 2% to 2.5% of the sample.

V is trimmed back by 3 bases and J by 0 bases, and the junction contains 1 base that no gene match accounts for. The CDR3 covers 13 residues, taking in both the cysteine and the phenylalanine. CDR3 DNA only is kept here, 39 bases in frame from base 1. CDR1 and CDR2 are read off the germline V gene (reference sequence) as DFQATT and SNEGSKA. These data originate in a study of human T cells and chemical hapten exposure (dated by TCRdb to 2020 to 2022). Study-level background: For sensitization, 2% DPC in acetone was applied to a roughly 2 cm by roughly 2 cm area of upper inner arm skin. Patients additionally received weekly therapeutic DPC doses to the scalp throughout the roughly 24-week study period. Patch testing on the upper back used Finn chambers containing 0.01% DPC, with scoring done after 6 days according to International Contact Dermatitis Research Group standards. The patient cohort, mostly female, included alopecia areata with under or over 50% scalp involvement, alopecia totalis and alopecia universalis. Libraries were pooled for sequencing, and per-sample TCR yields varied mainly because of small differences in library volumes within the pool. This study followed changes in the peripheral blood TCR repertoire in vivo during primary and secondary sensitization of alopecia patients to the hapten diphenylcyclopropenone (DPC). Patient blood was sampled pre-sensitization (week 0) and at 2, 6 and about 24 weeks after DPC sensitization. Blood for TCR sequencing was provided by twenty-nine alopecia patients at one to four time points (pre-sensitization, 2, 6 and 24 weeks).

The time point label corresponds to: patch test 3, about 24 weeks after DPC sensitization. This sample's treatment or condition label indicates: therapeutic diphenylcyclopropenone sensitization with weekly scalp DPC. At every patch-test visit, the blood draw took place before the patch test was put on. To be eligible, patients had to be aged 18 to 70, diagnosed with alopecia and judged suitable for DPC therapy, while pregnant patients were excluded. Unfractionated whole blood was collected in Tempus Blood RNA tubes, and total RNA was extracted from that blood. The study at large found these results: Repeated subsampling changed both the strength of the expansion versus patch-test correlation and the threshold at which that correlation became significant. Because all patients had alopecia, a presumed autoimmune disease, the immune response of the patients might differ from that of healthy individuals. Compared with pre-sensitization or healthy control sets, expanded TCRs formed significantly more large CDR3 similarity clusters, which is consistent with antigen-driven responses. A positive correlation was found between the number of PT1 expanded TCRs and patch test score, with significance reached at thresholds 8, 16 and 32 but not 4. No change with DPC sensitization was found in the number of TCRs above 1 in 1000 frequency, and no evidence of global repertoire structure alterations was found.

The clonotype originates from a man aged 25 to 40 with alopecia areata. Some clones in this sample may be carry-over from other donors' samples. The sample in question was whole blood, obtained in connection with sensitization to the hapten diphenylcyclopropenone (DPC). This chain joins TRBV20-1 to TRBJ2-7, and 8 junctional nucleotides match TRBD1. The CDR3 region has the sequence CSARDRASYEQYF. The bases read TGCAGTGCTAGGGACAGGGCCTCCTACGAGCAGTACTTC.